This T cell receptor beta chain was found in a study of early T cells in non-severe SARS-CoV-2 infection (dated by TCRdb to the early 2020s). Looking at the study overall: Bulk RNA from unsorted whole blood was used for TCR sequencing, so alpha and beta chains could not be paired.

Broad study findings and their caveats: VDJdb matching was skewed toward anti-spike CD8 responses and likely underestimated virus-specific expansions, missing private and CD4 specificities.

A case-control design nested within a healthcare worker cohort in London, UK, was used, with weekly nasopharyngeal swab PCR tests and blood sampling performed. Between 23 and 31 March 2020, the week of the UK lockdown, healthcare workers were enrolled and then followed up weekly for as long as 16 weeks. The protocol used for the library was 5' RACE. Instrument on record: NextSeq 500. Unique molecular identifiers were attached to individual cDNA molecules in the TCR library protocol so that sequencing error and PCR bias could be corrected. Both TCR alpha and beta chains were sequenced, and tight co-correlation was observed between alpha and beta sequence abundances in each sample. From the authors' description of their analysis: V gene, J gene and CDR3 annotation of TCR sequences was performed with Decombinator V4. TCRs were defined as expanded if a significant change between any two time points was detected under a Poisson model with p below 0.0001. TCR abundances were normalised to the total number of TCRs sequenced per sample and expressed as counts per million. MAIT TCRs were defined by TRAV1-2 paired with TRAJ12, TRAJ20 or TRAJ33, and iNKT TCRs by TRAV10 paired with TRAJ18. VDJdb, accessed 1 November 2021, was searched for CMV, EBV and SARS-CoV-2 annotated TCRs, with TCRs annotated for multiple antigens excluded. TCRdb itself trimmed the public reads at Q25 with fastp, ran MiXCR and retained productive beta chains. A single entry per CDR3 protein holds the most common genes and DNA from its merged rows. The V and J calls shown here were made by TCRdb, not taken from the authors' results. The sample yields around 40,000 distinct CDR3 sequences; roughly 6.8% were counted once. The leading ten clones occupy under 25% of the sample.

Including cysteine and phenylalanine, the CDR3 has 11 amino acids. CDR3 DNA is the only sequence kept; it has 33 bases, read in frame from the first base. The V end loses 5 bases and the J end loses 6 bases, and a stretch of 5 bases separates them. The germline V gene (reference sequence) yields WNHNN for CDR1 and SYGVQD for CDR2. Concerning this clonotype: Its cognate antigen has yet to be identified. Base qualities are missing; no much larger clone stands one base away.

The sequenced sample was whole blood, obtained at baseline. This TCR was recovered from an adult who was a healthcare worker with PCR-confirmed SARS-CoV-2 infection or an uninfected control (not recorded which). In this chain, TRBV10-1 is recombined with TRBJ2-1; the D gene lacks a confident call. CDR3 region: CASSNLNEQFF. The DNA sequence is as follows: TGCGCCAGCAGTAATCTCAATGAGCAGTTCTTC.